The 2 T cell receptor beta chains below all came from one sample that was sequenced in a study of CD8 T cells in Susac syndrome. It was with random hexamers that about 0.45 to 1 ug RNA was reverse transcribed. Via MiXCR, TCRdb re-called the immunoSEQ multiplex PCR reads, giving one row per CDR3 protein. The table records about 300,000 distinct CDR3 sequences, approximately 85% of them present only once. The sequenced sample was CD8+ T cells from PBMCs. The source is a human donor with multiple sclerosis.

This chain links TRBV5-6 with TRBJ1-5, with D possibly being TRBD1 (5 bases). The V end lost 0 bases, the J end lost 5 bases, and 9 bases lay between the germline ends. Germline CDR1 SGHDT, CDR2 YYEEEE. This CDR3 comprises 14 residues. CDR3 loop: CASSLAGIHQPQHF. The CDR3 DNA reads TGTGCCAGCAGCTTGGCAGGGATCCATCAGCCCCAGCATTTT.

A few counts support this clonotype. The V and J genes are TRBV7-2 and TRBJ1-3, with TRBD1 matching over 8 bases. CDR1 and CDR2 from the germline V gene are SGHTA and FQGNSA. The CDR3 consists of 17 residues. The junction had 9 bases not matched to a gene; V was cut back by 5 bases and J by 0 bases. The CDR3 nucleotides read TGTGCCAGCAGCACAACGACAGGGGTCTACTCTGGAAACACCATATATTTT. Protein product: CASSTTTGVYSGNTIYF.